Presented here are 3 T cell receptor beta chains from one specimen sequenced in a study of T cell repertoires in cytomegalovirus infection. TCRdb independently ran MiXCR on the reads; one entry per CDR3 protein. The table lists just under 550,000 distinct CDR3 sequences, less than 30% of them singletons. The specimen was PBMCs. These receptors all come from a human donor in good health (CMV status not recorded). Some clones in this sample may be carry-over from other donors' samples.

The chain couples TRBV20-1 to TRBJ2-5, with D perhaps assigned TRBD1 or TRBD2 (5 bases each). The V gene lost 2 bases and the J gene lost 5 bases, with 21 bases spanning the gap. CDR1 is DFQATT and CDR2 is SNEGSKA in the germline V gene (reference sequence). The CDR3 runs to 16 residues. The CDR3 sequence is CSARPSGRPWGETQYF. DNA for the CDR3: TGCAGTGCTAGACCTTCGGGTCGGCCCTGGGGGGAGACCCAGTACTTC.

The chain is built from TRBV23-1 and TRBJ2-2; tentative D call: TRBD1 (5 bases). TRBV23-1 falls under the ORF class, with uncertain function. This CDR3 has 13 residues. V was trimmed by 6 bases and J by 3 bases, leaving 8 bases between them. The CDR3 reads CASSLQDTGELFF. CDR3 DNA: TGCGCCAGCAGCTTACAGGACACCGGGGAGCTGTTTTTT.

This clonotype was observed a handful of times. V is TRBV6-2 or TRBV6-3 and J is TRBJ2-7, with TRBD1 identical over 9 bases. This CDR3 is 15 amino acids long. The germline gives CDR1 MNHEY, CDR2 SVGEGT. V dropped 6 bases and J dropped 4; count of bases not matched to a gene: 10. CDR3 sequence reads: CASRATGGKVYEQYF. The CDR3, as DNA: TGTGCCAGCAGGGCAACAGGGGGCAAGGTGTACGAGCAGTACTTC.